The table lists the clone carrying this T cell receptor beta chain with many counts. As yet, its antigen is unknown. These data come from a study of regulatory T cells in long-lasting Graves disease. Study overall: Persistent Graves' disease required over 5 years of antithyroid drugs and positive TSH receptor antibodies. Regarding the study as a whole: Preferential use of TRBV28, TRBJ1-2 and TRBJ2-5 was seen in persistent disease. Less diverse TCR repertoires were seen in persistent Graves' patients than in newly diagnosed ones. Sampling was limited to peripheral blood rather than thyroid tissue.

From germline, CDR1 is MDHEN and CDR2 SYDVKM. The CDR3 extends over 12 amino acids. V was trimmed by 6 bases and J by 7 bases, leaving 9 bases between them. Noted time point: persistent/refractory GD, antithyroid drugs over 5 years with positive TRAb. PBMCs were the source of the RNA used for TCR sequencing. Through Arm-PCR of CDR3 regions and iRepertoire HTBI primers, TCR beta libraries were built. One entry per CDR3 protein, called by TCRdb with MiXCR from the multiplex PCR reads. This sample has 600,000 to 850,000 distinct CDR3 sequences; 25% to 30% occur once, and the top ten carry around 42%. The sample was peripheral blood mononuclear cells (PBMCs), taken when the disease was refractory, from a patient treated with antithyroid drugs. This chain connects TRBV28 to TRBJ1-4, with TRBD1 as a possible D gene (6 bases). The TCR was taken from a female donor with Graves disease. As DNA, the CDR3 is TGTGCCAGCAGACGGGGGCGTGAAAAACTGTTTTTT. It encodes CASRRGREKLFF.